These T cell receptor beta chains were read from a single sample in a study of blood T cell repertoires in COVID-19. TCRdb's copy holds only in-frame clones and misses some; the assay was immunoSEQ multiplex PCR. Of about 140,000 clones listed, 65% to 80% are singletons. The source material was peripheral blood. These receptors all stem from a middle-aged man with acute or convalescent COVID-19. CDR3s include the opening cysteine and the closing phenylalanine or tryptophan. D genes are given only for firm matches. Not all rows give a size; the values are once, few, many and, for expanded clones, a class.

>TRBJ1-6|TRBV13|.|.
TGTGCCAGCAGCTTAGAAGACAGCTCCTATAATTCACCCCTCCACTTT
CASSLEDSSYNSPLHF
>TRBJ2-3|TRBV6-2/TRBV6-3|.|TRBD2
TGTGCCAGCAGTTACTACGGGGGGGCCGCAGATACGCAGTATTTT
CASSYYGGAADTQYF
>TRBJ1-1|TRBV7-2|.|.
TGTGCCAGCAGCTTAGGGTCGGGGAACACTGAAGCTTTCTTT
CASSLGSGNTEAFF
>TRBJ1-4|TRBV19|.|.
TGTGCCAGTAGTCTCTTAAATGAAAAACTGTTTTTT
CASSLLNEKLFF
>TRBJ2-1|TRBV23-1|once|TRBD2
TGCGCCAGCAGTCAGGGTAGCGGGGCATCAAACAATGAGCAGTTCTTC
CASSQGSGASNNEQFF
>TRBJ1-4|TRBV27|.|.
TGTGCCAGCAGTCCGACGGGGGGGGGCGTTATGACCGAGAAAAAACTGTTTTTT
CASSPTGGGVMTEKKLFF
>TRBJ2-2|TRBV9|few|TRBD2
TGTGCCAGCAGCGTAGATAGCGGGGGGTTCACCGGGGAGCTGTTTTTT
CASSVDSGGFTGELFF
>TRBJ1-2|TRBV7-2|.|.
TGTGCCAGCAGCTTAGATCCCGGGACAAGGAAAAACTATGGCTACACCTTC
CASSLDPGTRKNYGYTF
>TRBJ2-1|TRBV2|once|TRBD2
TGTGCCAGCAGTGGGGGTTTGACTAGCGGGGAGAATGAGCAGTTCTTC
CASSGGLTSGENEQFF
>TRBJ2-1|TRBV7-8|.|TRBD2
TGTGCCAGCACCCAAGGGGAGGGAGGGAACTACAATGAGCAGTTCTTC
CASTQGEGGNYNEQFF
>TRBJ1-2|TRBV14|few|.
TGTGCCAGCAGCCAAGGACAGACCTATGGCTACACCTTC
CASSQGQTYGYTF
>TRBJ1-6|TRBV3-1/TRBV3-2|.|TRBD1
TGTGCCAGCAGCCAAGGGGACAGGGTAAATTCACCCCTCCACTTT
CASSQGDRVNSPLHF
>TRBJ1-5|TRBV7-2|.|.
TGTGCCAGCTCCCGACAGAGCAATCAGCCCCAGCATTTT
CASSRQSNQPQHF
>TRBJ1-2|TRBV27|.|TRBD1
TGTGCCAGCAGTTACAGGGGGCTCGGTGGCTACACCTTC
CASSYRGLGGYTF
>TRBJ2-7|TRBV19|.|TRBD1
TGTGCCAGTAGCCGGACAGGGGGCCGATACGAGCAGTACTTC
CASSRTGGRYEQYF
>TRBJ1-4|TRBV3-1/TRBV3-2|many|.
TGTGCCAGCAGCCAAGGACGAGGGCTTTGGGAAAAACTGTTTTTT
CASSQGRGLWEKLFF
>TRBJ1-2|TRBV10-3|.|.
TGTGCCATCAGTCAGGGACTTGGTCCTAACTATGGCTACACCTTC
CAISQGLGPNYGYTF
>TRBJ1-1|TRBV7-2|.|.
TGTGCCAGCAGCCACGGGAACACTGAAGCTTTCTTT
CASSHGNTEAFF
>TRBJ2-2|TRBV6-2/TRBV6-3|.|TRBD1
TGTGCCAGCAGTTACGCTACAGGGGGCCCCGGGGAGCTGTTTTTT
CASSYATGGPGELFF
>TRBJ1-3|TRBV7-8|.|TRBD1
TGTGCCAGCAGCTTAACCACAGGGGTCGGAAACACCATATATTTT
CASSLTTGVGNTIYF
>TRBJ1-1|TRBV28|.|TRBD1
TGTGCCAGCAGTTTAACAGGGGTAGGCACTGAAGCTTTCTTT
CASSLTGVGTEAFF
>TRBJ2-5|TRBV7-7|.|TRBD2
TGTGCCAGCAGCTCTGAAGGGACTAGCCTAGAGACCCAGTACTTC
CASSSEGTSLETQYF
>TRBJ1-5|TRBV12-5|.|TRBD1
TGTGCTAGTGGTTTGGCTGAGGGACAGGGGAGCAATCAGCCCCAGCATTTT
CASGLAEGQGSNQPQHF
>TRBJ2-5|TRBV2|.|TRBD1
TGTGCCAGCAGTCCCGGGACAGGGAAAGAGACCCAGTACTTC
CASSPGTGKETQYF
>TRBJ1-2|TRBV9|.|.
TGTGCCAGCAGCGGGGGAGCGGGGGCCGGCTATGGCTACACCTTC
CASSGGAGAGYGYTF
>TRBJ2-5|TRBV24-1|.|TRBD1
TGTGCCACCAGGCAGACAGGGGACCAAGAGACCCAGTACTTC
CATRQTGDQETQYF
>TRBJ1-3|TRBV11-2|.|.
TGTGCCAGCAGCTTAGGTGGATCCGGGAGCTCTGGAAACACCATATATTTT
CASSLGGSGSSGNTIYF
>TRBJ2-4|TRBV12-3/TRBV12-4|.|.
TGTGCCAGCAGTTTAGGGGAACAGGGCATTCAGTACTTC
CASSLGEQGIQYF
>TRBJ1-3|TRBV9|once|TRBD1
TGTGCCAGCAGCCCGCGACAGGGGGCGGTTGGAAACACCATATATTTT
CASSPRQGAVGNTIYF
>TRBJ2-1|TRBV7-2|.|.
TGTGCCAGCAGCCCTGACCCCGCACAGGAGCAGTTCTTC
CASSPDPAQEQFF
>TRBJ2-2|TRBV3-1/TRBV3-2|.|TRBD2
TGTGCCAGCAGCCAAGATCGCGGGGGGGCGGTAGGGGAGCTGTTTTTT
CASSQDRGGAVGELFF
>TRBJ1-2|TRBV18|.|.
TGTGCCAGCTCACCAGCCACAGCCACTAACTATGGCTACACCTTC
CASSPATATNYGYTF
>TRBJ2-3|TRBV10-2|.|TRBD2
TGCGCCAGCAGGGACGGGGGGGCCTTAGATACGCAGTATTTT
CASRDGGALDTQYF
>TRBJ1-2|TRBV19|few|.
TGTGCCAGTAGTAGGGCAGGGACAAACTATGGCTACACCTTC
CASSRAGTNYGYTF
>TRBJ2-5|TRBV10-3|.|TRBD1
TGTGCCATCAGTGGGGGGGGACAGGGTCAAGAGACCCAGTACTTC
CAISGGGQGQETQYF
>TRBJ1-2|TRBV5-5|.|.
TGTGCCAGCAGCCCTGCCGGGTTTAATGGCTACACCTTC
CASSPAGFNGYTF
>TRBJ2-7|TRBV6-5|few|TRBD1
TGTGCCAGCAGTACGGACAGGGGGGTCTACGAGCAGTACTTC
CASSTDRGVYEQYF
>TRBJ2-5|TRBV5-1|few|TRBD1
TGCGCCAGCAGCTGGCGGCGGGACAGGGGCCCACAAGAGACCCAGTACTTC
CASSWRRDRGPQETQYF
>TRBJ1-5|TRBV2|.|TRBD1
TGTGCCAGCAAGGACAGGGGCAATCAGCCCCAGCATTTT
CASKDRGNQPQHF
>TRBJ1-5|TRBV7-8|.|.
TGTGCCAGCAGTTCCGACAGATTTAGCAATCAGCCCCAGCATTTT
CASSSDRFSNQPQHF
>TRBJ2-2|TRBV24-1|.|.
TGTGCCACCAGTGATTTTCGCCAGGAGGAGAACACCGGGGAGCTGTTTTTT
CATSDFRQEENTGELFF
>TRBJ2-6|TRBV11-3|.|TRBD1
TGTGCCAGCAGTTCCGGGGACAGGGTTGGGGCCAACGTCCTGACTTTC
CASSSGDRVGANVLTF
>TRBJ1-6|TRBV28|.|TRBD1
TGTGCCAGCAGTCGGGACAGACGCTATAATTCACCCCTCCACTTT
CASSRDRRYNSPLHF
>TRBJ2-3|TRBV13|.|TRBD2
TGTGCCAGCAGCTGGACTAGCGGGGGGGTGCGGGATACGCAGTATTTT
CASSWTSGGVRDTQYF
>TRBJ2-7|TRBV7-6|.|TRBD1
TGTGCCAGCAGCCGACAGGGCTACGAGCAGTACTTC
CASSRQGYEQYF
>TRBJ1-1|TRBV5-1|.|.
TGCGCCAGCAGCTCAATCCAGGGCACGGACACTGAAGCTTTCTTT
CASSSIQGTDTEAFF